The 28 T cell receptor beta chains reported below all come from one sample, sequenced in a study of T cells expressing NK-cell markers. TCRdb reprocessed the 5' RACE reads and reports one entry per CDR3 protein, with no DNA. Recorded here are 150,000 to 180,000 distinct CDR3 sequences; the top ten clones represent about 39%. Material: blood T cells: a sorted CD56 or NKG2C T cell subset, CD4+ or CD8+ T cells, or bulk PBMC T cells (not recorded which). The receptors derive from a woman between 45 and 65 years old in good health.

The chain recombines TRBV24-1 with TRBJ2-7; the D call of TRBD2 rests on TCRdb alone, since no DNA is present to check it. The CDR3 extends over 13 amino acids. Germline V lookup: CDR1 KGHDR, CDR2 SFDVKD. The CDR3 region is CATSDSEVSEQYF.

The CDR3: CASSSGTDSNQPQHF. V and J are TRBV6-5 and TRBJ1-5; there is no DNA to check the TCRdb D call of TRBD1. Germline V lookup: CDR1 MNHEY, CDR2 SVGAGI. This CDR3 has 15 residues.

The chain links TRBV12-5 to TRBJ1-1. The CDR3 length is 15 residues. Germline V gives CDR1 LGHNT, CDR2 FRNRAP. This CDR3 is CASGLVVGLNTEAFF.

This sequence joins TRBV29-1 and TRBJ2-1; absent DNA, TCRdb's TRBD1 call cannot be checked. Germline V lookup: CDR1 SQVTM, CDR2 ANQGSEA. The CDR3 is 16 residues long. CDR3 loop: CSADGGGGNTYNEQFF.

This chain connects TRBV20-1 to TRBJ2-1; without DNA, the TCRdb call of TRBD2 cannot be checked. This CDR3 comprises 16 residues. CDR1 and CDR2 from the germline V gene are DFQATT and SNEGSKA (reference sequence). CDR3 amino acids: CSARDFGTSGYNEQFF.

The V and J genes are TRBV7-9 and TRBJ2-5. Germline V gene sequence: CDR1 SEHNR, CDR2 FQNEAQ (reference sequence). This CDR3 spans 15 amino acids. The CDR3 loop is CASSPPYQAEETQYF.

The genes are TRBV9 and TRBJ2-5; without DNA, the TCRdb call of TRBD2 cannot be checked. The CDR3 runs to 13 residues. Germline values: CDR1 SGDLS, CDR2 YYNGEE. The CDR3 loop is CASSVEGGETQYF.

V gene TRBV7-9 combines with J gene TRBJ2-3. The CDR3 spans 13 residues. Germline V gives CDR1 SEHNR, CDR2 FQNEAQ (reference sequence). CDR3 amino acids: CASSTASTDTQYF.

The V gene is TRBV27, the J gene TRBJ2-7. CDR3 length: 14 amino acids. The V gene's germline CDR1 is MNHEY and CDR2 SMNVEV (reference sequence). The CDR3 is CASSLSMGTYEQYF.

CDR3 sequence: CSARSLEGGGSPYEQYF. The rearrangement joins TRBV20-1 to TRBJ2-7; no DNA is available, so the TRBD2 call from TCRdb remains unchecked. Germline V gene data show CDR1 as DFQATT and CDR2 as SNEGSKA (reference sequence). The CDR3 sequence is 17 residues long.

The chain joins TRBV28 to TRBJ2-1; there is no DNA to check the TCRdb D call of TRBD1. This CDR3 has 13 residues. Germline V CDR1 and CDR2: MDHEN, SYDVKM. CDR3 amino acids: CASSLGDSNEQFF. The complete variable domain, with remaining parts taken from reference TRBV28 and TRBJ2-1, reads DVKVTQSSRYLVKRTGEKVFLECVQDMDHENMFWYRQDPGLGLRLIYFSYDVKMKEKGDIPEGYSVSREKKERFSLILESASTNQTSMYLCASSLGDSNEQFFGPGTRLTVL.

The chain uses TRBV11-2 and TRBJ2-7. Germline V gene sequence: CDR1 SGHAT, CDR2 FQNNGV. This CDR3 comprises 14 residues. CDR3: CASTGVWDSYEQYF.

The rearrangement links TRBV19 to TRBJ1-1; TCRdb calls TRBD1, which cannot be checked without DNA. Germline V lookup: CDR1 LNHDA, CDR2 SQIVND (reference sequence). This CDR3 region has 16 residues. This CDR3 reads CASYPEAGGGNTEAFF.

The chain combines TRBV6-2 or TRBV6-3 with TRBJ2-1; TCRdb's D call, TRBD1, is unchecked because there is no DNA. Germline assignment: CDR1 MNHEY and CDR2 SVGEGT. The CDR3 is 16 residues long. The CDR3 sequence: CASSPGTMSSYNEQFF.

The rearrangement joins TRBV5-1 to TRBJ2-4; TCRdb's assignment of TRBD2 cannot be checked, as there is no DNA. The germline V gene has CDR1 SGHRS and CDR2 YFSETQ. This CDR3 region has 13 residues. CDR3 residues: CASSRTSEGIQYF.

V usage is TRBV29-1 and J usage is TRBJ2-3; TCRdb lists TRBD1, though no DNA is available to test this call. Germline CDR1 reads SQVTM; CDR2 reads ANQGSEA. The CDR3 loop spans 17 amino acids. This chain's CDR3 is CSVEGPGAPFYTDTQYF.

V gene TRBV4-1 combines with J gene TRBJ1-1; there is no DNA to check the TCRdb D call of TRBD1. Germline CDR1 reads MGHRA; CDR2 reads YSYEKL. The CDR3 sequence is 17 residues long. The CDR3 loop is CASSPRTGSDTGTEAFF.

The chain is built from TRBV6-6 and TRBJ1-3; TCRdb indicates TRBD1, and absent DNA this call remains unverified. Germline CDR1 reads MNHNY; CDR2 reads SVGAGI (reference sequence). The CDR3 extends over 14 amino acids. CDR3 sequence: CASSRAELEGTIYF.

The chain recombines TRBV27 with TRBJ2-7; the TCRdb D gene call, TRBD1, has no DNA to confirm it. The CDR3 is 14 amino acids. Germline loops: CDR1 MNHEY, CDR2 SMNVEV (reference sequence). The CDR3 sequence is CASKPGTLNYEQYF.

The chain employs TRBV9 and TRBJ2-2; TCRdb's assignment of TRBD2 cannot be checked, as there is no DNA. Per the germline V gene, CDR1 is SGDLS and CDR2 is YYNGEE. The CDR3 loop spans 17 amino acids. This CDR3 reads CASSVSGLAGYTGELFF.

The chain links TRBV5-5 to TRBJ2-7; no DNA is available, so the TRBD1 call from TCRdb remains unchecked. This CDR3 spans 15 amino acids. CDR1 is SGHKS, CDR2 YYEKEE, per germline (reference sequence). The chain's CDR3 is CASSTGQGTSYEQYF.

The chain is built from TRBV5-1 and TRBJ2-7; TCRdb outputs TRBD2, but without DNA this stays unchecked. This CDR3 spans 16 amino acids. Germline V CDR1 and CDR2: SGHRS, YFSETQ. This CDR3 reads CASSPIPSGRPYEQYF.

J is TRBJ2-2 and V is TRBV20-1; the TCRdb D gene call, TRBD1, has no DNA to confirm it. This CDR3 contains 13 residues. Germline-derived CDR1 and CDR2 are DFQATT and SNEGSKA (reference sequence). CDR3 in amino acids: CSAGTFNTGELFF.

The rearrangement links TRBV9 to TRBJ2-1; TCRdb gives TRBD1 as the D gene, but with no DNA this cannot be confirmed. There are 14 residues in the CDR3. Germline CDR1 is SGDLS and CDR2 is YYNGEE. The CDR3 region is CASSVEGSYNEQFF.

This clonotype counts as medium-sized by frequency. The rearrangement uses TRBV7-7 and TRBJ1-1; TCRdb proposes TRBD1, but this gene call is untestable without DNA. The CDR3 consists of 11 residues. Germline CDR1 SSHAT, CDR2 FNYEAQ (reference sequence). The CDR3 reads CARGGMAEAFF. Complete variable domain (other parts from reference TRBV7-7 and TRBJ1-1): GAGVSQSPRYKVTKRGQDVTLRCDPISSHATLYWYQQALGQGPEFLTYFNYEAQPDKSGLPSDRFSAERPEGSISTLTIQRTEQRDSAMYRCARGGMAEAFFGQGTRLTVV.

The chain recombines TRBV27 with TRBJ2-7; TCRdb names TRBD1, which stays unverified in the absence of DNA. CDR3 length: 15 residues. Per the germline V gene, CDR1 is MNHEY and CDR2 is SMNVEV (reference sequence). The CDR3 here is CASSFYTDRGYEQYF.

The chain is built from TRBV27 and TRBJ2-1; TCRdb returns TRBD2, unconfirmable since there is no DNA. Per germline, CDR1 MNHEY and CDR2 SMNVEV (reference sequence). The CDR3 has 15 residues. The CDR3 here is CASRGGASVYNEQFF.

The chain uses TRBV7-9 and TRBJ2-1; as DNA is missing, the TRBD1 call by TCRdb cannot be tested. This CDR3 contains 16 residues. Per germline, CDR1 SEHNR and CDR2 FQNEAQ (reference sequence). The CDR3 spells CASSLTGGQDYNEQFF.